This TCR beta chain emerged from a study of blood T cell repertoires in COVID-19. About the study: From T cells, B-cell-depleted T cells, or PBMCs came the material, which was cDNA or gDNA.

CDR1 MDHEN and CDR2 SYDVKM come from the germline V gene. The CDR3 sequence is 12 residues long. Trimming pared 8 bases from V and 5 bases from J, leaving 12 bases between. As to this clone: The sample carries other DNA sequences with the same CDR3.

How the authors handled the data: Amplification from reference gene primers served as the basis for estimated nucleated cell counts. Only in-frame clones appear in the TCRdb table, and some are missing; sequencing was by immunoSEQ multiplex PCR. For V, J and clone size, that table is used; D and trimming come from the DNA. Among approximately 250,000 clones listed, about 87% were seen once. Enrolled during active infection, Seattle patients were then followed longitudinally. The chain employs TRBV28 and TRBJ1-2; D possibly corresponds to TRBD1 (5 bases). Input material: peripheral blood. This sequence was found in a woman aged 55-70 years with COVID-19, enrolled during active disease. The CDR3 DNA follows: TGTGCCAGCCGCTCGGGGGGGTATGGCTACACCTTC. Its protein is CASRSGGYGYTF.